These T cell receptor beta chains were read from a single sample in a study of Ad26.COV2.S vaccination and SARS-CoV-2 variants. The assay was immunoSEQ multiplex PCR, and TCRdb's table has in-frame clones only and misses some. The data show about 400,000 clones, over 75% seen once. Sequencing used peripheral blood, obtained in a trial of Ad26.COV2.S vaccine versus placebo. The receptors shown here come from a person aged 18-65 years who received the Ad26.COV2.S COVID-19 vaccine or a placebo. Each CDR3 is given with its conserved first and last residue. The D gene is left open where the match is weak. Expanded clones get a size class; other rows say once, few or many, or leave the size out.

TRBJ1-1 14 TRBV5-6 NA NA TGTGCCAGCAGCTGGGAAAGGTACGGCACTGAAGCTTTCTTT CASSWERYGTEAFF
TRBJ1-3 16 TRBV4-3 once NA TGCGCCAGCAGCCAAGGAACAGGCGGCTCTGGAAACACCATATATTTT CASSQGTGGSGNTIYF
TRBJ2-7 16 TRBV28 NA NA TGTGCCAGCAGTTTATGGGTCGGGAAGGGGGGTAACGAGCAGTACTTC CASSLWVGKGGNEQYF
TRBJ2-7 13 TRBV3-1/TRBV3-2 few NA TGTGCCAGCAGCAAGACACTGAGCAACGAGCAGTACTTC CASSKTLSNEQYF
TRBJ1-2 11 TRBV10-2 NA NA TGCGCCAGCAGTGGCAGCTGGGGCTACACCTTC CASSGSWGYTF
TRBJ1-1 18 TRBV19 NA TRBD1 TGTGCCAGTAGTACGATCGTCCAGGGGGCTAGCGAGAACACTGAAGCTTTCTTT CASSTIVQGASENTEAFF
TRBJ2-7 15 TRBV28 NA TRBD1 TGTGCCAGCAGCCAGCCGGGACAGGGGGTGGGGGAGCAGTACTTC CASSQPGQGVGEQYF
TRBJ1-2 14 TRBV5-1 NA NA TGCGCCAGCAGCCCGGACCGGAGCAAAGTAGGCTACACCTTC CASSPDRSKVGYTF
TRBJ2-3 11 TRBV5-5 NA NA TGTGCCAGCAGCTTGACAGATACGCAGTATTTT CASSLTDTQYF
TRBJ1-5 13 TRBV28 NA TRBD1 TGTGCCAGCTCAGGGGGAAAGGGTCAGCCCCAGCATTTT CASSGGKGQPQHF
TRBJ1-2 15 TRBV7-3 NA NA TGTGCCAGCAGCTTATTTGCAGGGCCTAACTATGGCTACACCTTC CASSLFAGPNYGYTF
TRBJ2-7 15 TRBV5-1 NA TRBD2 TGCGCCAGCAGCATCGGGACTAGCGGGAGCCACGAGCAGTACTTC CASSIGTSGSHEQYF
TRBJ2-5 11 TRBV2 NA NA TGTGCCAGCAGCTACCAAGAGACCCAGTACTTC CASSYQETQYF
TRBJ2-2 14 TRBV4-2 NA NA TGTGCCAGCAGCCAAGAAACTTTCACCGGGGAGCTGTTTTTT CASSQETFTGELFF
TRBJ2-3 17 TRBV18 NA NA TGTGCCAGCTCACCTAAGACAGGACAAACTAGCACAGATACGCAGTATTTT CASSPKTGQTSTDTQYF
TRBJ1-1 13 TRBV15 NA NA TGTGCCACCAGCAGAGCTTGGAACACTGAAGCTTTCTTT CATSRAWNTEAFF
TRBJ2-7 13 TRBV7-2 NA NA TGTGCCAGCAGCTTAGGAGGAGGGCTTGAGCAGTACTTC CASSLGGGLEQYF
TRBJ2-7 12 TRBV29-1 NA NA TGCAGCGTGCGGGGTAGCTCCTACGAGCAGTACTTC CSVRGSSYEQYF
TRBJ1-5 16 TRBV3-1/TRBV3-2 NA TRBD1 TGTGCCAGCAGCCAAAGGGGACAGCAAAAGGCCCAGCCCCAGCATTTT CASSQRGQQKAQPQHF
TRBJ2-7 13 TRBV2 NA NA TGTGCCAGCAGTGATAATATACGGGCCTCCCCGTACTTC CASSDNIRASPYF
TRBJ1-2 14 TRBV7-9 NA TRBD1 TGTGCCAGCAGCTACGGGACAGGGCGGGGTGGCTACACCTTC CASSYGTGRGGYTF
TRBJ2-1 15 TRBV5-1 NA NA TGCGCCAGCAGCTTGTCGCTAGCGCCATCCAATGAGCAGTTCTTC CASSLSLAPSNEQFF
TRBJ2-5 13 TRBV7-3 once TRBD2 TGTGCCAGCAGCCTTGGGGGGGTTGAGACCCAGTACTTC CASSLGGVETQYF
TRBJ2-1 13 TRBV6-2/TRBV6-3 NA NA TGTGCCAGCAGTTTCAGGGTTGCCAATGAGCAGTTCTTC CASSFRVANEQFF
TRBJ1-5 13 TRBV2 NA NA TGTGCCAGCAGCGTTCAGAGGAATCAGCCCCAGCATTTT CASSVQRNQPQHF
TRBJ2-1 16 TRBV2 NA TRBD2 TGTGCCAGCAGCCCTACTAGCGTCAAACAACTCAATGAGCAGTTCTTC CASSPTSVKQLNEQFF
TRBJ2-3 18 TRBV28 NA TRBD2 TGTGCCAGCAGTTTAGAGGCTAGCGGGAGGGCCTTGACAGATACGCAGTATTTT CASSLEASGRALTDTQYF
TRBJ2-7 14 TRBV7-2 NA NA TGTGCCAGCAGCTTAGCGTCTGGCTCCTACGAGCAGTACTTC CASSLASGSYEQYF
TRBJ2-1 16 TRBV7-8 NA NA TGTGCCAGCAGCTCCCCTCTCGGGAGTATCTACAATGAGCAGTTCTTC CASSSPLGSIYNEQFF